Listed below are T cell receptor beta chains from one sample, sequenced in a study of blood T cell repertoires in COVID-19. The table came from immunoSEQ multiplex PCR; TCRdb's copy has only in-frame clones and leaves some out. The data hold about 100,000 clones, with 81% observed a single time. The sequenced material came from peripheral blood. The source of these receptors is a man between 60 and 70 years old with acute or convalescent COVID-19. Each CDR3 is given with its conserved first and last residue. The order of the fields is clone size, V gene, D gene, J gene, CDR3 protein, CDR3 DNA. The D gene is left open where the match is weak. Clone size is shown for a subset of rows, as once, few, many or a class of expanded clone.

clone size: few
V gene: TRBV7-2
D gene: -
J gene: TRBJ2-7
CDR3 protein: CASSSEQGYEQYF
CDR3 DNA: TGTGCCAGCAGCTCCGAGCAGGGCTACGAGCAGTACTTC

clone size: once
V gene: TRBV7-2
D gene: TRBD2
J gene: TRBJ2-7
CDR3 protein: CASSRTSGSSYEQYF
CDR3 DNA: TGTGCCAGCAGTCGAACTAGCGGGAGCTCCTACGAGCAGTACTTC

clone size: once
V gene: TRBV5-6
D gene: -
J gene: TRBJ2-1
CDR3 protein: CASSHETGFGEQFF
CDR3 DNA: TGTGCCAGCAGCCATGAGACGGGGTTTGGTGAGCAGTTCTTC

clone size: few
V gene: TRBV18
D gene: -
J gene: TRBJ1-2
CDR3 protein: CASSLDRANYGYTF
CDR3 DNA: TGTGCCAGCTCACTGGACAGAGCTAACTATGGCTACACCTTC

clone size: -
V gene: TRBV9
D gene: -
J gene: TRBJ1-6
CDR3 protein: CASSVSGHSPLHF
CDR3 DNA: TGTGCCAGCAGCGTAAGCGGGCATTCACCCCTCCACTTT

clone size: -
V gene: TRBV6-5
D gene: -
J gene: TRBJ1-3
CDR3 protein: CASSHRVDSGNTIYF
CDR3 DNA: TGTGCCAGCAGTCACAGGGTGGACTCTGGAAACACCATATATTTT

clone size: -
V gene: TRBV5-8
D gene: -
J gene: TRBJ1-2
CDR3 protein: CASSSLTVNYGYTF
CDR3 DNA: TGTGCCAGCAGCTCTCTGACAGTGAACTATGGCTACACCTTC

clone size: -
V gene: TRBV5-6
D gene: -
J gene: TRBJ1-4
CDR3 protein: CASSSPSNRDTINEKLFF
CDR3 DNA: TGTGCCAGCAGCTCACCGTCGAACCGGGACACTATTAATGAAAAACTGTTTTTT

clone size: -
V gene: TRBV5-5
D gene: TRBD1
J gene: TRBJ2-7
CDR3 protein: CASSWTGVSYEQYF
CDR3 DNA: TGTGCCAGCAGCTGGACAGGTGTTTCCTACGAGCAGTACTTC

clone size: -
V gene: TRBV27
D gene: TRBD2
J gene: TRBJ2-1
CDR3 protein: CASSLSYPGGYNEQFF
CDR3 DNA: TGTGCCAGCAGTTTATCGTACCCGGGGGGCTACAATGAGCAGTTCTTC

clone size: -
V gene: TRBV5-4
D gene: -
J gene: TRBJ2-7
CDR3 protein: CASSLFVDSSYEQYF
CDR3 DNA: TGTGCCAGCAGCTTGTTCGTAGATAGCTCCTACGAGCAGTACTTC

clone size: -
V gene: TRBV11-2
D gene: -
J gene: TRBJ1-2
CDR3 protein: CASSLDLRESGYTF
CDR3 DNA: TGTGCCAGCAGCTTAGATCTCCGGGAAAGCGGCTACACCTTC

clone size: once
V gene: TRBV7-2
D gene: TRBD1
J gene: TRBJ1-6
CDR3 protein: CASSLADRAYSPLHF
CDR3 DNA: TGTGCCAGCAGCTTAGCGGACAGGGCGTATTCACCCCTCCACTTT

clone size: -
V gene: TRBV18
D gene: TRBD1
J gene: TRBJ1-4
CDR3 protein: CASSPRTGEWEKLFF
CDR3 DNA: TGTGCCAGCTCACCACGCACAGGGGAGTGGGAAAAACTGTTTTTT

clone size: -
V gene: TRBV6-6
D gene: -
J gene: TRBJ1-5
CDR3 protein: CASSPGNQPQHF
CDR3 DNA: TGTGCCAGCAGCCCCGGGAATCAGCCCCAGCATTTT

clone size: once
V gene: TRBV24-1
D gene: -
J gene: TRBJ1-2
CDR3 protein: CATYRAPYGYTF
CDR3 DNA: TGTGCCACTTACAGGGCCCCGTATGGCTACACCTTC

clone size: -
V gene: TRBV5-1
D gene: -
J gene: TRBJ2-7
CDR3 protein: CASSWDFPSSYEQYF
CDR3 DNA: TGCGCCAGCAGCTGGGACTTTCCAAGCTCCTACGAGCAGTACTTC

clone size: -
V gene: TRBV18
D gene: -
J gene: TRBJ1-2
CDR3 protein: CASSDSNYGYTF
CDR3 DNA: TGTGCCAGCTCAGACAGTAACTATGGCTACACCTTC

clone size: -
V gene: TRBV28
D gene: -
J gene: TRBJ1-5
CDR3 protein: CASSPRKTGYSNQPQHF
CDR3 DNA: TGTGCCAGCAGTCCACGAAAAACAGGATATAGCAATCAGCCCCAGCATTTT

clone size: -
V gene: TRBV2
D gene: TRBD2
J gene: TRBJ2-5
CDR3 protein: CASSVPAGGQETQYF
CDR3 DNA: TGTGCCAGCAGTGTCCCAGCGGGGGGCCAAGAGACCCAGTACTTC

clone size: -
V gene: TRBV7-9
D gene: TRBD2
J gene: TRBJ2-3
CDR3 protein: CASSLGLAAYTDTQYF
CDR3 DNA: TGTGCCAGCAGTTTAGGGCTAGCGGCCTACACAGATACGCAGTATTTT

clone size: -
V gene: TRBV29-1
D gene: -
J gene: TRBJ2-5
CDR3 protein: CSVGRGLTRAQETQYF
CDR3 DNA: TGCAGCGTCGGGCGGGGACTGACAAGGGCACAAGAGACCCAGTACTTC

clone size: -
V gene: TRBV7-8
D gene: -
J gene: TRBJ1-6
CDR3 protein: CASGSRARESPLHF
CDR3 DNA: TGTGCCAGCGGCTCCAGGGCTCGGGAGTCACCCCTCCACTTT

clone size: -
V gene: TRBV19
D gene: -
J gene: TRBJ2-5
CDR3 protein: CASSFSRGRGETQYF
CDR3 DNA: TGTGCCAGTAGTTTCTCTAGGGGGCGGGGAGAGACCCAGTACTTC

clone size: few
V gene: TRBV2
D gene: -
J gene: TRBJ1-6
CDR3 protein: CASLLILPNSPLHF
CDR3 DNA: TGTGCCAGCCTTCTGATTCTACCTAATTCACCCCTCCACTTT

clone size: -
V gene: TRBV20-1
D gene: -
J gene: TRBJ1-6
CDR3 protein: CSASKGYSHSPLHF
CDR3 DNA: TGCAGTGCTAGTAAGGGGTATTCGCATTCACCCCTCCACTTT

clone size: -
V gene: TRBV24-1
D gene: TRBD2
J gene: TRBJ2-3
CDR3 protein: CATSFRGETDTQYF
CDR3 DNA: TGTGCCACCAGTTTTCGGGGGGAGACAGATACGCAGTATTTT

clone size: -
V gene: TRBV2
D gene: -
J gene: TRBJ1-5
CDR3 protein: CASSEEVTGQQPQHF
CDR3 DNA: TGTGCCAGCAGTGAAGAGGTGACAGGACAACAGCCCCAGCATTTT

clone size: -
V gene: TRBV5-8
D gene: TRBD2
J gene: TRBJ2-2
CDR3 protein: CASSWEGGSRTGELFF
CDR3 DNA: TGTGCCAGCAGCTGGGAGGGCGGGAGTCGTACCGGGGAGCTGTTTTTT

clone size: -
V gene: TRBV9
D gene: -
J gene: TRBJ1-2
CDR3 protein: CASSVSGGYGYTF
CDR3 DNA: TGTGCCAGCAGCGTATCGGGGGGCTATGGCTACACCTTC

clone size: -
V gene: TRBV6-1
D gene: TRBD1
J gene: TRBJ1-2
CDR3 protein: CASSEQLGQRYYGYTF
CDR3 DNA: TGTGCCAGCAGTGAACAACTGGGACAGCGATACTATGGCTACACCTTC

clone size: -
V gene: TRBV11-3
D gene: TRBD1
J gene: TRBJ2-5
CDR3 protein: CASSLGDRGETQYF
CDR3 DNA: TGTGCCAGCAGCTTAGGAGACAGGGGTGAGACCCAGTACTTC

clone size: -
V gene: TRBV11-3
D gene: TRBD1
J gene: TRBJ2-7
CDR3 protein: CASSLKGAYEQYF
CDR3 DNA: TGTGCCAGCAGCTTGAAGGGGGCGTACGAGCAGTACTTC

clone size: -
V gene: TRBV24-1
D gene: -
J gene: TRBJ1-2
CDR3 protein: CATSDPDTYYGYTF
CDR3 DNA: TGTGCCACCAGTGATCCGGACACATACTATGGCTACACCTTC

clone size: -
V gene: TRBV27
D gene: TRBD1
J gene: TRBJ1-5
CDR3 protein: CASSFMPGGDQPQHF
CDR3 DNA: TGTGCCAGCAGTTTTATGCCAGGGGGCGATCAGCCCCAGCATTTT

clone size: -
V gene: TRBV6-5
D gene: TRBD1
J gene: TRBJ2-7
CDR3 protein: CASSYGQGSYEQYF
CDR3 DNA: TGTGCCAGCAGCTACGGACAGGGTTCCTACGAGCAGTACTTC

clone size: -
V gene: TRBV27
D gene: -
J gene: TRBJ2-3
CDR3 protein: CASSSRLGMADTQYF
CDR3 DNA: TGTGCCAGCAGTTCACGACTAGGGATGGCAGATACGCAGTATTTT

clone size: -
V gene: TRBV7-9
D gene: TRBD2
J gene: TRBJ2-2
CDR3 protein: CASRKRLAGVTGELFF
CDR3 DNA: TGTGCCAGCAGGAAGCGACTAGCGGGAGTTACCGGGGAGCTGTTTTTT

clone size: -
V gene: TRBV28
D gene: -
J gene: TRBJ1-1
CDR3 protein: CASSRTTGSWSTEAFF
CDR3 DNA: TGTGCCAGCAGTAGAACTACAGGGTCTTGGAGCACTGAAGCTTTCTTT

clone size: -
V gene: TRBV5-1
D gene: TRBD1
J gene: TRBJ2-7
CDR3 protein: CASSINRQGLYEQYF
CDR3 DNA: TGCGCCAGCAGCATTAATAGACAGGGGCTCTACGAGCAGTACTTC